This T cell receptor beta chain stems from a study of blood T cells in healthy people across ages. V was trimmed by 4 bases and J by 7 bases, leaving 17 bases between them. CDR1 and CDR2 from the germline V gene are MNHNY and SVGAGI (reference sequence). This CDR3 has 15 residues. It was with a sample-barcoded 5' primer and a J-beta primer mix that a second PCR of roughly 7 to 12 cycles was run. Each CDR3 protein is one row after TCRdb ran MiXCR on the 5' RACE reads. The repertoire has more than 1.4 million distinct CDR3 sequences, approximately 38% of them found once; the top ten carry 7.9%. The sequenced sample consisted of blood. The J gene is TRBJ1-3, the V gene TRBV6-6; maybe TRBD1 (5 bases). This TCR was recovered from a woman between 18 and 29 years old in good health. CDR3 sequence: CASSLWGRTTNTIYF. The CDR3 DNA reads TGTGCCAGCAGTTTATGGGGCCGGACAACGAACACCATATATTTT.